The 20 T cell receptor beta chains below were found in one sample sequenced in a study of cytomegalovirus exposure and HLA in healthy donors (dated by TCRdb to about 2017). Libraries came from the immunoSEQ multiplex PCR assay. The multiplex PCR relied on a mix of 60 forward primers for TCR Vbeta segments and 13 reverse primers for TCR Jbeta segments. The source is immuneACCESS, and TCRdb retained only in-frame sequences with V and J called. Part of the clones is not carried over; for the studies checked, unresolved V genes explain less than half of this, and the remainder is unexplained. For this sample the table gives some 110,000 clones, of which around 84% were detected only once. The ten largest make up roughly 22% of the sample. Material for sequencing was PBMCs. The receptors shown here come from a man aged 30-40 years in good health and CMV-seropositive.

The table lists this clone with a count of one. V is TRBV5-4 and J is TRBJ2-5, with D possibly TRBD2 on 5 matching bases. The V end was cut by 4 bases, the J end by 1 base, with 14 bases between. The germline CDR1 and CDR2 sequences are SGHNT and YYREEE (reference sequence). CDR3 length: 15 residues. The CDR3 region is CASSLSPGIQETQYF. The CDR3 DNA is TGTGCCAGCAGCCTTTCCCCGGGAATCCAAGAGACCCAGTACTTC.

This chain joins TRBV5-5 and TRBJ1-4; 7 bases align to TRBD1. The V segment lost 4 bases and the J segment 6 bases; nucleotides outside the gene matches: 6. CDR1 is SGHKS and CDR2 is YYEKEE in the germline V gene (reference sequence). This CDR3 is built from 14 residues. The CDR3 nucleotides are TGTGCCAGCAGCCCAGGGGGAGAAGATGAAAAACTGTTTTTT. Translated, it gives CASSPGGEDEKLFF.

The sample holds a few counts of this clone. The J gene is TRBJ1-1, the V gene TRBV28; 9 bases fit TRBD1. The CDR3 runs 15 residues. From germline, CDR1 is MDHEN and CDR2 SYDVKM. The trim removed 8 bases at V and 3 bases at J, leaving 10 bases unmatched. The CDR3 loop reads CASSQSGQGYTEAFF. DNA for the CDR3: TGTGCCAGCTCTCAATCCGGACAGGGGTACACTGAAGCTTTCTTT.

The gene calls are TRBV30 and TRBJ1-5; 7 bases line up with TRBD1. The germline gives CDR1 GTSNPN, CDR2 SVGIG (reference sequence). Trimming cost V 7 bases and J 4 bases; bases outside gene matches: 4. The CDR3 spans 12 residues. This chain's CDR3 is CALGTANQPQHF. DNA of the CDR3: TGTGCCTTGGGGACAGCAAATCAGCCCCAGCATTTT.

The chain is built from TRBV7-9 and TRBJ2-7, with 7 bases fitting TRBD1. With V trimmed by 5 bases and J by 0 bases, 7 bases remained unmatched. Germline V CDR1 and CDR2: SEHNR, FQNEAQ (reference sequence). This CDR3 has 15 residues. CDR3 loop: CASSIGQAPSYEQYF. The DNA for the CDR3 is TGTGCCAGCAGCATTGGACAGGCCCCCTCCTACGAGCAGTACTTC. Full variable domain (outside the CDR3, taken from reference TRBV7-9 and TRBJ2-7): DTGVSQNPRHKITKRGQNVTFRCDPISEHNRLYWYRQTLGQGPEFLTYFQNEAQLEKSRLLSDRFSAERPKGSFSTLEIQRTEQGDSAMYLCASSIGQAPSYEQYFGPGTRLTVT.

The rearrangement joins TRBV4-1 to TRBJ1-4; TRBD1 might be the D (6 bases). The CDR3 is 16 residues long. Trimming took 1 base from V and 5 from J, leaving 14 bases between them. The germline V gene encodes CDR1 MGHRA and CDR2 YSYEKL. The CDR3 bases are TGCGCCAGCAGCCAAGTGATGTGGCAGGGGAATGAAAAACTGTTTTTT. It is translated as CASSQVMWQGNEKLFF.

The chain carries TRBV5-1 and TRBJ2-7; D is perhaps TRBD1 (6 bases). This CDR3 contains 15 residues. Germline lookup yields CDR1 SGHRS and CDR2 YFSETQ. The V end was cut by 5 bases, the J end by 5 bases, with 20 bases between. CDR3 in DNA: TGCGCCAGCAGGATAACCAGGGGCTTAATCGACGAGCAGTACTTC. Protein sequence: CASRITRGLIDEQYF.

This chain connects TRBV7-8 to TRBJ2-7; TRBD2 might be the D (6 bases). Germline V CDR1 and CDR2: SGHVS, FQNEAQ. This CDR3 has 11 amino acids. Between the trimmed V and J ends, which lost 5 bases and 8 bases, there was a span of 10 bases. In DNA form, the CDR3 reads TGTGCCAGCAGCGTTAGCGGCCAGCAGTACTTC. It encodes CASSVSGQQYF. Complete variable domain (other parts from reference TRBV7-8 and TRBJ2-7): GAGVSQSPRYKVAKRGQDVALRCDPISGHVSLFWYQQALGQGPEFLTYFQNEAQLDKSGLPSDRFFAERPEGSVSTLKIQRTQQEDSAVYLCASSVSGQQYFGPGTRLTVT.

Here the CDR3 reads CASKSTGEPYNEQFF. The CDR3 DNA sequence: TGTGCCAGCAAATCAACAGGGGAGCCCTACAATGAGCAGTTCTTC. This chain connects TRBV6-5 to TRBJ2-1; 7 bases match TRBD1. Trimming cost V 7 bases and J 2 bases; bases outside gene matches: 8. The germline gives CDR1 MNHEY, CDR2 SVGAGI. CDR3 length equals 15 residues.

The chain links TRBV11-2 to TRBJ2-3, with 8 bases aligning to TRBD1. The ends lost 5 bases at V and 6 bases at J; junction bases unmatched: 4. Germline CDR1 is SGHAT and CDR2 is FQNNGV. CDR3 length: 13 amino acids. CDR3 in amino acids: CASSRTGWDTQYF. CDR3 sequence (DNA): TGTGCCAGCAGCAGGACAGGGTGGGATACGCAGTATTTT.

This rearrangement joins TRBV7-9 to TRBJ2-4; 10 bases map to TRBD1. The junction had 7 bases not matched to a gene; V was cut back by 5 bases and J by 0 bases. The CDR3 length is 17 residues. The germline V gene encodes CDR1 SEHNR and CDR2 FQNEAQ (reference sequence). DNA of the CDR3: TGTGCCAGCAGCGCCTGGACAGGGGGTTTAGCCAAAAACATTCAGTACTTC. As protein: CASSAWTGGLAKNIQYF.

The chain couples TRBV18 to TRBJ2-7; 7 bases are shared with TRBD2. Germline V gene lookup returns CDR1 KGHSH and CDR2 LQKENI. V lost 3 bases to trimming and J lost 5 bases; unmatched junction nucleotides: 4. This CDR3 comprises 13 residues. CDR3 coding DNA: TGTGCCAGCTCACCGGGGGGGAGCCACGAGCAGTACTTC. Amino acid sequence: CASSPGGSHEQYF.

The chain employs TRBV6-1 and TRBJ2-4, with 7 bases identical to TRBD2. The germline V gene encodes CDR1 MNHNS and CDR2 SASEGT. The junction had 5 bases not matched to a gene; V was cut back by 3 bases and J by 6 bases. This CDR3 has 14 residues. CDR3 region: CASSDLAGINIQYF. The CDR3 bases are TGTGCCAGCAGTGATTTAGCGGGTATAAACATTCAGTACTTC.

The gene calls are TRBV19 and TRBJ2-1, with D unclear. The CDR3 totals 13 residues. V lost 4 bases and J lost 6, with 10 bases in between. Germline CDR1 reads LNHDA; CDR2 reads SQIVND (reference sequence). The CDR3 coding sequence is TGTGCCAGTAGTACTCAGAGAGGCAATGAGCAGTTCTTC. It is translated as CASSTQRGNEQFF.

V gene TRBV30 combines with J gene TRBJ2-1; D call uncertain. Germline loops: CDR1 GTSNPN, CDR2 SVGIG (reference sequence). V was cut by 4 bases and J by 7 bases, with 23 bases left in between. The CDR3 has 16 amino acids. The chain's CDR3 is CAWNLGSWASTNEQFF. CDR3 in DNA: TGTGCCTGGAATCTTGGTAGTTGGGCGAGCACGAATGAGCAGTTCTTC.

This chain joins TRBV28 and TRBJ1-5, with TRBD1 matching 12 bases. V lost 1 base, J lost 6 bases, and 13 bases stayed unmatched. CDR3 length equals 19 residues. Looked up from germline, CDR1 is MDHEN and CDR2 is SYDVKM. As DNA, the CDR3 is TGTGCCAGCAGTTTATCCACGGGACAGGGGGCCTTGGTCGGTCAGCCCCAGCATTTT. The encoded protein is CASSLSTGQGALVGQPQHF.

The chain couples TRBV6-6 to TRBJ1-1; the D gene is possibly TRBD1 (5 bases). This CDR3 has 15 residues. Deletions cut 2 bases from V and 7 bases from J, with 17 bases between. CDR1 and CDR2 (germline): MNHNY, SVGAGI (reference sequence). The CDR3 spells CASSYTLGWGSEAFF. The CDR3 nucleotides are TGTGCCAGCAGTTACACCCTCGGGTGGGGCAGTGAAGCTTTCTTT.

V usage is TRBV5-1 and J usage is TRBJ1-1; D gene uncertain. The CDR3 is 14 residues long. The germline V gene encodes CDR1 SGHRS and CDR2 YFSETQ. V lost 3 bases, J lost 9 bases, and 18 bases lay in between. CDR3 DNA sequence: TGCGCCAGCAGCTCTACGGGGAGTTTCGGAAAAGCTTTCTTT. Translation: CASSSTGSFGKAFF.

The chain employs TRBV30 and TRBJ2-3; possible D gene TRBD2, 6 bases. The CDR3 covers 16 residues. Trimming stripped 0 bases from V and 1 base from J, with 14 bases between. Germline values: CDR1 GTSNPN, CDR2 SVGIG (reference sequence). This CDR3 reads CAWSVGLGLRTDTQYF. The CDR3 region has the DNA TGTGCCTGGAGTGTAGGTTTGGGACTCCGCACAGATACGCAGTATTTT.

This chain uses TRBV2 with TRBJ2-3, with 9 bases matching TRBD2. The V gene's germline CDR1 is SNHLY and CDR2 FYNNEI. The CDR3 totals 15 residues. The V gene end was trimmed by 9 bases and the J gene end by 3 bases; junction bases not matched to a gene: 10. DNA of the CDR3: TGTGCCAGGGGGAAGCGGGAGGAGGAGACAGATACGCAGTATTTT. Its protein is CARGKREEETDTQYF.